One sample yielded the 7 T cell receptor beta chains listed below, sequenced in a study of OX40 agonist ivuxolimab in advanced cancers. TCRdb's copy holds only in-frame clones and misses some; the assay was immunoSEQ multiplex PCR. The sample lists 150,000 to 190,000 clones; 94% were seen once. The sample here was CD4+ or CD8+ T cells sorted from blood, taken in a trial of the OX40 agonist ivuxolimab. The receptor set was obtained from an adult with an advanced solid tumor such as melanoma, head and neck, liver or kidney cancer.

The sample holds one count of this clone. Other DNA sequences from this sample encode an identical CDR3 as well. The chain links TRBV4-2 to TRBJ2-3; D ambiguous. The germline CDR1 and CDR2 sequences are LGHNA and YNFKEQ. The CDR3 extends over 12 amino acids. Trimming pared 0 bases from V and 5 bases from J, leaving 3 bases between. The CDR3 region has the DNA TGTGCCAGCAGCCAAGAGGGAGATACGCAGTATTTT. It codes for CASSQEGDTQYF.

The chain is built from TRBV6-5 and TRBJ2-1; D might be TRBD1 (7 bases). Trimming pared 6 bases from V and 9 bases from J, leaving 12 bases between. CDR3 length: 12 residues. Germline-derived CDR1 and CDR2 are MNHEY and SVGAGI. The CDR3 sequence is CASRTQGGEQFF. The CDR3 DNA is TGTGCCAGCAGAACTCAGGGGGGTGAGCAGTTCTTC.

The chain uses TRBV30 and TRBJ1-6; no reliable D call. Germline CDR1 reads GTSNPN; CDR2 reads SVGIG (reference sequence). The CDR3 extends over 14 amino acids. V was pared by 5 bases and J by 0 bases, with 8 bases between. The CDR3 here is CAWESSSYNSPLHF. The DNA of the CDR3 is TGTGCCTGGGAGTCTAGCTCCTATAATTCACCCCTCCACTTT.

This sequence joins TRBV6-5 and TRBJ1-5; D unclear. The CDR3 contains 13 residues. V gave up 2 bases and J gave up 7 bases, with 9 bases separating them. Germline CDR1 MNHEY, CDR2 SVGAGI. The CDR3: CASSYEDRQPQHF. The CDR3 DNA reads TGTGCCAGCAGTTACGAAGACCGGCAGCCCCAGCATTTT.

The chain is built from TRBV7-2 and TRBJ1-2; 9 bases are shared with TRBD1. The CDR3 runs 13 residues. CDR1 and CDR2 from the germline V gene are SGHTA and FQGNSA. V shed 5 bases, J shed 7 bases, and the junction held 5 bases outside the gene matches. CDR3 in amino acids: CASSVWTGVGYTF. The CDR3 DNA reads as TGTGCCAGCAGCGTTTGGACAGGGGTTGGCTACACCTTC.

The V call is TRBV4-2, the J call TRBJ2-5, with 13 bases identical to TRBD2. Germline-derived CDR1 and CDR2 are LGHNA and YNFKEQ. The CDR3 loop spans 17 amino acids. V dropped 3 bases and J dropped 1; count of bases not matched to a gene: 5. The CDR3 spells CASSQSGTSGTQETQYF. In DNA form, the CDR3 reads TGTGCCAGCAGCCAGAGCGGGACTAGCGGGACCCAAGAGACCCAGTACTTC.

The CDR3 DNA is TGTGCCAGTACCGACAGGGACTCCTACGAGCAGTACTTC. The encoded protein is CASTDRDSYEQYF. The chain uses TRBV19 and TRBJ2-7; 7 bases match TRBD1. CDR3 length: 13 amino acids. The V and J ends lost 7 bases and 0 bases, in that order; junction bases with no gene match: 3. Germline CDR1 LNHDA, CDR2 SQIVND (reference sequence).